This TCR beta chain appears in the sequencing data of a study of cytomegalovirus exposure and HLA in healthy donors. At the level of the study: The early release's HLA-typed donors yielded tens of millions of unique TCRs. Study-wide points: In an earlier analysis, productive rearrangement rates for most beta V segments clustered near 87% or 30%. Most subjects' HLA-A and HLA-B alleles were reportedly predicted from TCR beta sequences.

60 Vbeta and 13 Jbeta primers were used in PCR. Only in-frame clones appear in the TCRdb table, and some are missing; sequencing was by immunoSEQ multiplex PCR. The sample records roughly 120,000 clones, 73% being singletons. The V gene's germline CDR1 is MNHEY and CDR2 SMNVEV (reference sequence). This CDR3 has 22 residues. Trimming took 0 bases from V and 0 from J, leaving 29 bases between them. As concerns this clone: What it recognizes is unknown.

This TCR came from a man aged 55-75 years in good health and CMV-seropositive. The chain combines TRBV27 with TRBJ1-1, with D perhaps TRBD1 (6 bases). The sequencing sample was made of PBMCs. This CDR3 reads CASSLSFPGDLSPGRMNTEAFF. The CDR3 bases are TGTGCCAGCAGTTTATCATTCCCAGGGGATCTTTCCCCCGGTCGGATGAACACTGAAGCTTTCTTT.